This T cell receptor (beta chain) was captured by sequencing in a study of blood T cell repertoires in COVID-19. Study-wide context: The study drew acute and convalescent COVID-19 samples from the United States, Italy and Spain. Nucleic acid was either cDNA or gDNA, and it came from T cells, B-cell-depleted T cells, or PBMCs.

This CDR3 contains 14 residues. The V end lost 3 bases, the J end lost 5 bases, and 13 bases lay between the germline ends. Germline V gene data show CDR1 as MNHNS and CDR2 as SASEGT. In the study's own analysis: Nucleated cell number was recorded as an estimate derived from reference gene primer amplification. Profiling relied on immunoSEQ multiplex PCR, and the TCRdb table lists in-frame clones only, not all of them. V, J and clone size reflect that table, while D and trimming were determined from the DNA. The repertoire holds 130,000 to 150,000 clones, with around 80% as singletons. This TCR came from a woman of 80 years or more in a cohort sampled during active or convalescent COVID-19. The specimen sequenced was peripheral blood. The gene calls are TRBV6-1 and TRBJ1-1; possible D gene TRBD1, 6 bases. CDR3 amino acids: CASSEVDSGTEAFF. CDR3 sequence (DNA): TGTGCCAGCAGTGAGGTGGACAGTGGTACTGAAGCTTTCTTT.